The 4 T cell receptor beta chains below were found in one sample sequenced in a study of T cell responses to AZD1222 COVID-19 vaccine. TCRdb's copy holds only in-frame clones and misses some; the assay was immunoSEQ multiplex PCR. The table includes 120,000 or so clones, around 89% detected once. The sample in question was peripheral blood, obtained on day 0 of AZD1222 vaccination. Receptors originate from an adult in good health.

Only a few counts were recorded for this clone. In DNA, the CDR3 is TGCGCCAGCAGCACGAACATGAACACTGAAGCTTTCTTT. Translating gives CASSTNMNTEAFF. This rearrangement joins TRBV5-1 to TRBJ1-1; D uncertain. Trimming pared 4 bases from V and 0 bases from J, leaving 7 bases between. Germline V gives CDR1 SGHRS, CDR2 YFSETQ. There are 13 residues in the CDR3.

The chain joins TRBV3-1 (or the pseudogene TRBV3-2) to TRBJ2-1; D tentatively reads TRBD1 or TRBD2 (5 bases each). Germline V CDR1 and CDR2: LGHDT, YNNKEL (reference sequence). V lost 4 bases to trimming and J lost 4 bases, with 20 bases between them. The CDR3 runs 17 residues. Here the CDR3 reads CASSPSGSGTKYNEQFF. CDR3 in DNA: TGTGCCAGCAGCCCTTCTGGTTCCGGGACCAAATACAATGAGCAGTTCTTC.

This chain joins TRBV19 and TRBJ1-1; TRBD1 matches 7 bases. This CDR3 region has 17 residues. The V segment lost 5 bases and the J segment 0 bases; nucleotides outside the gene matches: 12. Germline assignment: CDR1 LNHDA and CDR2 SQIVND (reference sequence). The CDR3 reads CASSPRRTGPMNTEAFF. In DNA form, the CDR3 reads TGTGCCAGTAGTCCACGACGGACAGGACCCATGAACACTGAAGCTTTCTTT.

This clone was observed a handful of times. The V call is TRBV19, the J call TRBJ2-5, with D possibly being TRBD1 or TRBD2 (5 bases each). Germline values: CDR1 LNHDA, CDR2 SQIVND (reference sequence). The CDR3 covers 17 residues. V was pared by 0 bases and J by 2 bases, with 16 bases between. CDR3 sequence: CASSIDAVLGPQETQYF. As DNA, the CDR3 is TGTGCCAGTAGTATAGACGCAGTCTTGGGACCTCAAGAGACCCAGTACTTC.